The text below deals with one TCR beta chain. The PCR employed 60 Vbeta primers together with 13 Jbeta primers. The method was immunoSEQ multiplex PCR; TCRdb's version includes in-frame clones alone and lacks a portion of them. Of 75,000 to 100,000 clones in the sample, approximately 70% were seen once. The data derive from a study of cytomegalovirus exposure and HLA in healthy donors. Losses at the gene ends were 5 bases for V and 3 bases for J; bases not matched to a gene: 2. The CDR3 covers 14 residues. The V gene's germline CDR1 is LNHDA and CDR2 SQIVND (reference sequence). What was sequenced was PBMCs. This clonotype originated in a man aged 55 to 70 in good health and CMV-seronegative. The chain uses TRBV19 and TRBJ2-2; 8 bases agree with TRBD1. The CDR3 loop is CASSVTGDTGELFF. DNA for the CDR3: TGTGCCAGTAGTGTGACAGGGGACACCGGGGAGCTGTTTTTT. Using reference TRBV19 and TRBJ2-2 for the parts outside the CDR3, the full variable domain is DGGITQSPKYLFRKEGQNVTLSCEQNLNHDAMYWYRQDPGQGLRLIYYSQIVNDFQKGDIAEGYSVSREKKESFPLTVTSAQKNPTAFYLCASSVTGDTGELFFGEGSRLTVL.